A single sample gave rise to the 22 T cell receptor beta chains below, sequenced in a study of T cell responses to AZD1222 COVID-19 vaccine. Repertoires were generated with immunoSEQ multiplex PCR, while TCRdb's copy carries only in-frame clones and drops some. This table has some 140,000 clones, 80% to 90% appearing once. This specimen consisted of peripheral blood, obtained 28 days after the second AZD1222 dose. These receptors originate from an adult who received the AZD1222 COVID-19 vaccine.

V gene TRBV6-5 combines with J gene TRBJ2-1, with D perhaps being TRBD1 or TRBD2 (5 bases each). Germline CDR1 reads MNHEY; CDR2 reads SVGAGI. CDR3 length: 15 residues. The ends were cut back, 2 bases at V and 0 bases at J, with 8 bases in the middle. CDR3 sequence (DNA): TGTGCCAGCAGTTACGATGGGGGCTCCTACAATGAGCAGTTCTTC. Its protein product is CASSYDGGSYNEQFF.

J is TRBJ1-5 and V is TRBV18; no reliable D call. The length of the CDR3 is 14 residues. The germline CDR1 and CDR2 sequences are KGHSH and LQKENI. Trimming stripped 2 bases from V and 1 base from J, with 6 bases between. The CDR3 sequence is CASSPVPSNQPQHF. CDR3 coding DNA: TGTGCCAGCTCACCAGTCCCAAGCAATCAGCCCCAGCATTTT.

This chain uses TRBV19 with TRBJ2-7; the D is unclear. The CDR3 sequence is 13 residues long. Per the germline V gene, CDR1 is LNHDA and CDR2 is SQIVND (reference sequence). The V end lost 3 bases, the J end lost 2 bases, and 8 bases lay between the germline ends. CDR3 nucleotides: TGTGCCAGTAGTATGGACCTACCCTACGAGCAGTACTTC. It encodes CASSMDLPYEQYF.

V and J are TRBV4-2 and TRBJ1-2, with TRBD1 matching 8 bases. The V gene's germline CDR1 is LGHNA and CDR2 YNFKEQ. J was trimmed by 4 bases and V by 1 base; bases with no gene match: 5. There are 15 residues in the CDR3. CDR3 bases: TGTGCCAGCAGCCAAGTCCTGACAGGGGTCTATGGCTACACCTTC. Translation: CASSQVLTGVYGYTF.

This rearrangement joins TRBV6-5 to TRBJ1-1; D is ambiguous. The CDR3 spans 14 residues. Germline assignment: CDR1 MNHEY and CDR2 SVGAGI. V shed 6 bases and J shed 9 bases, with 20 bases lying between them. The CDR3 DNA reads TGTGCCAGCAGCCCGGGTGAAAAGCCAGTTCAAGCTTTCTTT. The encoded protein is CASSPGEKPVQAFF.

As concerns this clone: Other DNA sequences within the sample encode an identical CDR3. The chain is built from TRBV30 and TRBJ1-5, with a possible D match to TRBD1 (5 bases). This CDR3 is built from 13 residues. V was cut by 0 bases and J by 4 bases, with 7 bases left in between. CDR1 and CDR2 (germline): GTSNPN, SVGIG (reference sequence). This chain's CDR3 is CAWSVRGNQPQHF. CDR3 in DNA: TGTGCCTGGAGTGTCCGGGGGAATCAGCCCCAGCATTTT.

This clone was detected once. This chain joins TRBV13 and TRBJ2-1, with TRBD2 matching 8 bases. J lost 6 bases, V lost 10 bases, and 8 bases had no gene match. CDR1 PRHDT and CDR2 FYEKMQ come from the germline V gene (reference sequence). This CDR3 contains 13 residues. Written as DNA, the CDR3 is TGTGCCATTCAGGATAGCGGGGCCAATGAGCAGTTCTTC. This gives the protein CAIQDSGANEQFF. The full variable domain, its missing parts supplied by reference TRBV13 and TRBJ2-1, is AAGVIQSPRHLIKEKRETATLKCYPIPRHDTVYWYQQGPGQDPQFLISFYEKMQSDKGSIPDRFSAQQFSDYHSELNMSSLELGDSALYFCAIQDSGANEQFFGPGTRLTVL.

This clone appeared a few times. The chain has TRBV3-1 (or the pseudogene TRBV3-2) and TRBJ1-1, with D tentatively TRBD1 (5 bases). The CDR3 length is 14 residues. V was shortened by 1 base and J by 1 base, with 7 bases between the two germline ends. Germline V gene lookup returns CDR1 LGHDT and CDR2 YNNKEL (reference sequence). The CDR3 here is CASSQGGGNTEAFF. CDR3 bases: TGTGCCAGCAGCCAAGGGGGGGGGAACACTGAAGCTTTCTTT.

V and J are TRBV25-1 and TRBJ1-2; D unclear. The CDR3 runs 13 residues. CDR1 and CDR2 from the germline V gene are MGHDK and SYGVNS. Trimming removed 3 bases at V and 8 bases at J, with 13 bases between. CDR3 loop: CASSDTRSYGYTF. The CDR3 region has the DNA TGTGCCAGCAGTGATACTCGTTCGTACGGCTACACCTTC.

This chain uses TRBV10-3 with TRBJ2-1; TRBD2 agrees at 12 bases. CDR1 and CDR2 (germline): ENHRY, SYGVKD. The CDR3 contains 15 residues. V dropped 2 bases and J dropped 7; count of bases not matched to a gene: 3. The CDR3 protein is CAISEGLAGKNEQFF. The CDR3 coding sequence is TGTGCCATCAGTGAGGGACTAGCGGGGAAGAATGAGCAGTTCTTC.

This chain uses TRBV6-5 with TRBJ2-7; D is possibly TRBD1 (6 bases). Germline values: CDR1 MNHEY, CDR2 SVGAGI. V was trimmed by 0 bases and J by 5 bases, leaving 14 bases between them. This CDR3 comprises 15 residues. Here the CDR3 DNA reads TGTGCCAGCAGTTACTCGGACTTACAGGGCGACGAGCAGTACTTC. It translates to CASSYSDLQGDEQYF.

V usage is TRBV15 and J usage is TRBJ1-1, with D possibly TRBD1 on 6 matching bases. The CDR3 runs to 14 residues. V gave up 3 bases and J gave up 0 bases, with 8 bases separating them. The germline V gene encodes CDR1 LNHNV and CDR2 YYDKDF (reference sequence). The CDR3: CATSRDRMNTEAFF. The CDR3 nucleotides read TGTGCCACCAGCAGGGACAGAATGAACACTGAAGCTTTCTTT.

The chain couples TRBV7-2 to TRBJ2-6; D is ambiguous. CDR3 size: 15 residues. CDR1 SGHTA and CDR2 FQGNSA come from the germline V gene. Between the trimmed V and J ends, which lost 5 bases and 0 bases, there was a span of 8 bases. The CDR3 DNA follows: TGTGCCAGCAGCCTTCGCAGCTCTGGGGCCAACGTCCTGACTTTC. As protein: CASSLRSSGANVLTF.

V is TRBV4-2 and J is TRBJ1-4, with D perhaps matching TRBD1 (6 bases). Deletions cut 0 bases from V and 8 bases from J, with 16 bases between. Germline values: CDR1 LGHNA, CDR2 YNFKEQ. This CDR3 comprises 16 residues. CDR3 nucleotides: TGTGCCAGCAGCCAAGATCTCGGCAGGGGAAGGGAAAAACTGTTTTTT. Residues: CASSQDLGRGREKLFF.

The rearrangement joins TRBV7-9 to TRBJ1-4; 7 nucleotides agree with TRBD1. This CDR3 region has 16 residues. The V segment lost 3 bases and the J segment 2 bases; nucleotides outside the gene matches: 6. Per germline, CDR1 SEHNR and CDR2 FQNEAQ (reference sequence). The DNA for the CDR3 is TGTGCCAGCAGCTTTGGACAGGCGCCGACTAATGAAAAACTGTTTTTT. Translating gives CASSFGQAPTNEKLFF.

This clone was counted a single time. The CDR3 DNA reads as TGTGCCAGCAGCCAACCTTCGTCCTTCGGGGTCTACTATGGCTACACCTTC. Its protein product is CASSQPSSFGVYYGYTF. The V call is TRBV11-2, the J call TRBJ1-2; no reliable D call. Germline V gives CDR1 SGHAT, CDR2 FQNNGV. The CDR3 totals 17 residues. V dropped 5 bases and J dropped 3 bases, with 22 bases sitting between them.

The chain couples TRBV6-5 to TRBJ1-2; 10 nucleotides match TRBD1. The junction had 8 bases not matched to a gene; V was cut back by 6 bases and J by 4 bases. Germline assignment: CDR1 MNHEY and CDR2 SVGAGI. The CDR3 has 15 residues. The CDR3 bases are TGTGCCAGCAGAACAAGGGACAGGGGTTCCTATGGCTACACCTTC. Its protein product is CASRTRDRGSYGYTF.

This chain joins TRBV5-8 and TRBJ1-2; 8 bases align to TRBD1. The trim removed 0 bases at V and 6 bases at J, leaving 4 bases unmatched. Looked up from germline, CDR1 is SGHTS and CDR2 is YDEGEE. The CDR3 contains 14 residues. CDR3 bases: TGTGCCAGCAGCTTGGTGGCAGGGGGCCATGGCTACACCTTC. Its translation: CASSLVAGGHGYTF.

The chain is built from TRBV7-2 and TRBJ2-4; TRBD2 matches at 8 bases. CDR3 length: 15 residues. Trimming at V came to 1 base and at J to 6 bases, leaving 5 bases not matched to a gene. Germline CDR1 is SGHTA and CDR2 is FQGNSA. CDR3 sequence: CASSLGSGAGNIQYF. The CDR3, as DNA: TGTGCCAGCAGCTTAGGTAGCGGGGCTGGAAACATTCAGTACTTC.

The chain joins TRBV6-5 to TRBJ1-5; 7 nucleotides agree with TRBD1. This CDR3 contains 15 residues. The J segment lost 7 bases and the V segment lost 4 bases, leaving 10 bases of the junction unmatched. Germline lookup yields CDR1 MNHEY and CDR2 SVGAGI. CDR3 sequence: CASSSQGDRAQPQHF. CDR3 nucleotide sequence: TGTGCCAGCAGTTCGCAGGGGGATCGAGCCCAGCCCCAGCATTTT.

The V and J genes are TRBV30 and TRBJ1-1; D might be TRBD1 (5 bases). The V end lost 4 bases, the J end lost 8 bases, and 17 bases lay between the germline ends. CDR1 and CDR2 (germline): GTSNPN, SVGIG (reference sequence). This CDR3 contains 13 residues. The CDR3 is CAWIPPHQGEAFF. CDR3 bases: TGTGCCTGGATCCCCCCACACCAGGGAGAAGCTTTCTTT.

The chain combines TRBV30 with TRBJ2-5; TRBD2 matches at 10 bases. CDR3 length: 15 amino acids. V was pared by 2 bases and J by 4 bases, with 7 bases of the junction left unmatched. The germline gives CDR1 GTSNPN, CDR2 SVGIG (reference sequence). The CDR3 is CAWSRGTSVGETQYF. The CDR3 DNA sequence: TGTGCCTGGAGTAGGGGGACTAGCGTAGGAGAGACCCAGTACTTC.